Each of the 29 T cell receptor beta chains below was sequenced from the same sample in a study of shared clonotypes between healthy human individuals (dated by TCRdb to the early 2020s). The library relied on the immunoSEQ multiplex PCR assay. In its TCRdb copy, this immuneACCESS table keeps in-frame sequences only and misses some clones. Where compared with another copy, unresolved V genes explain less than half of these, and the others have no known cause. The sample data list around 510,000 clones, and around 80% of these were observed just once. Clones ranked in the top ten supply around 12% of the sample. Sequencing was done on a sample of PBMCs. These receptors were obtained from a woman aged 35 to 49 in good health. Some clones in this sample may be carry-over from other donors' samples.

The chain combines TRBV5-4 with TRBJ2-5, with 7 bases matching TRBD2. CDR3 length: 16 amino acids. The germline CDR1 and CDR2 sequences are SGHNT and YYREEE (reference sequence). V gave up 0 bases and J gave up 9 bases; unmatched junction bases: 14. CDR3: CASSLVSSGPGVSQYF. The CDR3 coding sequence is TGTGCCAGCAGCTTGGTATCTAGCGGTCCCGGGGTGTCCCAGTACTTC.

This clone was found many times. The rearrangement links TRBV5-1 to TRBJ2-3; maybe TRBD2 (6 bases). CDR3 length: 14 amino acids. Trimming cost V 4 bases and J 3 bases, with 12 bases left between them. CDR1 is SGHRS and CDR2 is YFSETQ in the germline V gene. In nucleotides, the CDR3 is TGCGCCAGCAGCGACGGGAGCCTGACAGATACGCAGTATTTT. Protein product: CASSDGSLTDTQYF.

The chain employs TRBV6-1 and TRBJ1-5, with D unresolved. The CDR3 has 15 amino acids. Germline V lookup: CDR1 MNHNS, CDR2 SASEGT. V was pared by 7 bases and J by 1 base, with 14 bases between. This CDR3 is CASTPWPESNQPQHF. CDR3 coding DNA: TGTGCCAGCACCCCGTGGCCAGAGAGCAATCAGCCCCAGCATTTT.

This clone appeared a single time. The chain has TRBV19 and TRBJ2-7; D might be TRBD2 (5 bases). The CDR3 contains 14 residues. Trimming removed 6 bases from V and 2 bases from J, with 14 bases in between. Germline-derived CDR1 and CDR2 are LNHDA and SQIVND (reference sequence). CDR3 sequence reads: CASRSLAGPYEQYF. The CDR3 region has the DNA TGTGCCAGTAGAAGTCTAGCTGGCCCCTACGAGCAGTACTTC.

This clone was observed a few times. The chain couples TRBV4-1 to TRBJ1-5; 8 bases agree with TRBD1. V lost 1 base to trimming and J lost 4 bases; unmatched junction nucleotides: 3. The CDR3 loop spans 15 amino acids. Per the germline V gene, CDR1 is MGHRA and CDR2 is YSYEKL. This CDR3 reads CASSQGGQANQPQHF. Here the CDR3 DNA reads TGCGCCAGCAGCCAAGGGGGACAGGCTAATCAGCCCCAGCATTTT.

This clone showed up just once. The CDR3 DNA is TGCGCCAGCACGGGATTCGCTAGCACAGATACGCAGTATTTT. This gives the protein CASTGFASTDTQYF. The chain employs TRBV5-1 and TRBJ2-3; the D gene is possibly TRBD2 (5 bases). CDR1 is SGHRS, CDR2 YFSETQ, per germline. The CDR3 contains 14 residues. The V end was cut by 6 bases, the J end by 0 bases, with 11 bases between. Variable domain in full (rest from reference TRBV5-1 and TRBJ2-3): KAGVTQTPRYLIKTRGQQVTLSCSPISGHRSVSWYQQTPGQGLQFLFEYFSETQRNKGNFPGRFSGRQFSNSRSEMNVSTLELGDSALYLCASTGFASTDTQYFGPGTRLTVL.

This clone was seen a few times. The CDR3 DNA follows: TGTGCCAGCAGCTTACGTCGTGGCGGGTTATACAATGAGCAGTTCTTC. This gives the protein CASSLRRGGLYNEQFF. The V call is TRBV7-2, the J call TRBJ2-1; possible D gene TRBD2, 5 bases. CDR3 size: 16 residues. The V and J ends lost 2 bases and 4 bases respectively, with 15 bases between them. CDR1 and CDR2 from the germline V gene are SGHTA and FQGNSA.

The chain couples TRBV15 to TRBJ2-7; D gene uncertain. From germline, CDR1 is LNHNV and CDR2 YYDKDF (reference sequence). The V end lost 1 base, the J end lost 6 bases, and 4 bases lay between the germline ends. The CDR3 has 11 amino acids. CDR3 bases: TGTGCCACCAGCAGAGTTGGCGAGCAGTACTTC. Translated: CATSRVGEQYF.

The chain is built from TRBV5-1 and TRBJ2-7; either TRBD1 or TRBD2 may supply D (6 bases each). The germline CDR1 and CDR2 sequences are SGHRS and YFSETQ. Deletions cut 0 bases from V and 6 bases from J, with 10 bases between. The CDR3 sequence is 13 residues long. CDR3 amino acids: CASSLGSGAEQYF. Written as DNA, the CDR3 is TGCGCCAGCAGCTTGGGATCGGGGGCCGAGCAGTACTTC.

The sample holds a few counts of this clone. The chain joins TRBV19 to TRBJ2-5, with D perhaps matching TRBD1 (6 bases). CDR1 and CDR2 from the germline V gene are LNHDA and SQIVND (reference sequence). The CDR3 extends over 14 amino acids. V lost 4 bases to trimming and J lost 5 bases, with 14 bases between them. CDR3 bases: TGTGCCAGTAGTAACACAGGGCGGGTGGAGACCCAGTACTTC. It translates to CASSNTGRVETQYF.

On this clone itself: A much larger clone is a single base away; this may be a read error. This sequence joins TRBV28 and TRBJ2-5, with 8 positions matching TRBD1. The tail of the sequence fits TRBJ2-7 better, so the J call may be wrong. This CDR3 region has 13 residues. From germline, CDR1 is MDHEN and CDR2 SYDVKM. The CDR3 DNA is TGCGCCACCCGGACAGGGCAGACCTACGAGCAGTACTTC. Its protein product is CATRTGQTYEQYF.

J is TRBJ2-2 and V is TRBV6-1, with D maybe TRBD1 (7 bases). There are 15 residues in the CDR3. Trimming removed 8 bases at V and 2 bases at J, with 15 bases between. Germline loops: CDR1 MNHNS, CDR2 SASEGT. CDR3 region: CASWGDRPNTGELFF. The CDR3 coding sequence is TGTGCCAGCTGGGGGGACAGACCAAACACCGGGGAGCTGTTTTTT.

This chain joins TRBV2 and TRBJ1-4; D remains ambiguous. The CDR3 is 12 residues long. Trimming removed 6 bases at V and 6 bases at J, with 8 bases between. Per germline, CDR1 SNHLY and CDR2 FYNNEI. This CDR3 reads CASRERDEKLFF. CDR3 bases: TGTGCCAGCAGGGAAAGGGATGAAAAACTGTTTTTT.

A remark on this clone: A far more abundant clone sits one base away, making this likely a read error. This chain joins TRBV18 and TRBJ2-7; TRBD2 aligns across 14 bases. Per germline, CDR1 KGHSH and CDR2 LQKENI. The CDR3 has 19 amino acids. Trimming took 0 bases from V and 6 from J; bases not matched to a gene: 13. The CDR3 DNA reads as TGTGCCAGCTCACCACCCTACTCGGGACTAGCGGGAGATTTGAGCGAGCAGTACTTC. Its translation: CASSPPYSGLAGDLSEQYF. Filled out from reference TRBV18 and TRBJ2-7, the complete variable domain reads NAGVMQNPRHLVRRRGQEARLRCSPMKGHSHVYWYRQLPEEGLKFMVYLQKENIIDESGMPKERFSAEFPKEGPSILRIQQVVRGDSAAYFCASSPPYSGLAGDLSEQYFGPGTRLTVT.

The gene calls are TRBV27 and TRBJ1-1; possible D gene TRBD1, 5 bases. CDR1 MNHEY and CDR2 SMNVEV come from the germline V gene (reference sequence). The CDR3 is 18 residues long. V lost 6 bases and J lost 1, with 24 bases in between. Here the CDR3 DNA reads TGTGCCAGCAGCACCGGGGCCTTCGTACTTCGGACGAACACTGAAGCTTTCTTT. Its translation: CASSTGAFVLRTNTEAFF.

This chain links TRBV4-3 with TRBJ1-3; D is unresolved. This CDR3 contains 16 residues. The germline V gene encodes CDR1 LGHNA and CDR2 YSLEER. V was pared by 2 bases and J by 2 bases, with 13 bases between. CDR3 residues: CASSQQLPGAGNTIYF. DNA of the CDR3: TGCGCCAGCAGCCAACAACTACCGGGTGCTGGAAACACCATATATTTT.

The chain is built from TRBV4-3 and TRBJ1-3, with D hard to call. The CDR3 length is 17 residues. Germline lookup yields CDR1 LGHNA and CDR2 YSLEER. V was shortened by 1 base and J by 1 base, with 14 bases between the two germline ends. CDR3 sequence: CASSQGTASLSGNTIYF. DNA for the CDR3: TGCGCCAGCAGCCAAGGGACGGCTAGCTTATCTGGAAACACCATATATTTT.

The chain combines TRBV6-1 with TRBJ2-1; a weak D match, TRBD1 (6 bases). With 3 bases removed from V and 2 bases from J, the gap between germline ends came to 17 bases. CDR1 and CDR2 from the germline V gene are MNHNS and SASEGT. The CDR3 runs to 17 residues. The CDR3: CASSEPPGTRTYNEQFF. CDR3 nucleotide sequence: TGTGCCAGCAGTGAGCCCCCCGGGACAAGAACCTACAATGAGCAGTTCTTC.

This chain uses TRBV30 with TRBJ2-2; D unclear. CDR1 and CDR2 from the germline V gene are GTSNPN and SVGIG (reference sequence). The CDR3 runs 12 residues. Trimming took off 2 bases at V and 7 bases at J, with 8 bases between the two ends. For the CDR3, the DNA is TGTGCCTGGAGTTCGGTGTTCGGGGAGCTGTTTTTT. Translating gives CAWSSVFGELFF.

The chain carries TRBV5-1 and TRBJ1-1, with TRBD1 matching 7 bases. V shed 0 bases, J shed 5 bases, and the junction held 7 bases outside the gene matches. CDR3 length equals 15 residues. Germline assignment: CDR1 SGHRS and CDR2 YFSETQ. This CDR3 is CASSLVGGAGTEAFF. CDR3 DNA sequence: TGCGCCAGCAGCTTGGTAGGGGGCGCGGGGACTGAAGCTTTCTTT.

The chain employs TRBV5-1 and TRBJ2-6; D gene unclear. The CDR3 extends over 15 amino acids. The germline V gene has CDR1 SGHRS and CDR2 YFSETQ. Trimming took 0 bases from V and 2 from J, leaving 6 bases between them. In nucleotides, the CDR3 is TGCGCCAGCAGCTTGGATCGCCCTGGGGCCAACGTCCTGACTTTC. This codes for CASSLDRPGANVLTF.

The genes are TRBV7-9 and TRBJ2-5; D gene uncertain. The ends were cut back, 1 base at V and 3 bases at J, with 6 bases in the middle. The CDR3 totals 13 residues. Germline V gene data show CDR1 as SEHNR and CDR2 as FQNEAQ (reference sequence). The CDR3 sequence is CASSLDLEETQYF. The CDR3 DNA reads as TGTGCCAGCAGCTTAGACCTAGAAGAGACCCAGTACTTC.

The J gene is TRBJ2-7, the V gene TRBV19; D not resolved. V lost 6 bases, J lost 6 bases, and 15 bases lay in between. Germline CDR1 reads LNHDA; CDR2 reads SQIVND (reference sequence). The CDR3 sequence is 13 residues long. CDR3 in DNA: TGTGCCAGTAGCATCATCGCCAGGAGCGAGCAGTACTTC. This gives the protein CASSIIARSEQYF.

This chain links TRBV13 with TRBJ2-1; 7 bases map to TRBD2. With V trimmed by 3 bases and J by 8 bases, 4 bases remained unmatched. CDR1 is PRHDT and CDR2 is FYEKMQ in the germline V gene (reference sequence). The CDR3 contains 13 residues. CDR3 coding DNA: TGTGCCAGCAGCTTCGGGGGGAGGGATGAGCAGTTCTTC. It yields the protein CASSFGGRDEQFF.

This rearrangement joins TRBV11-2 to TRBJ2-1, with 12 positions matching TRBD2. The CDR3 consists of 18 residues. Germline trimming cut 1 base from V and 9 bases from J; bases unmatched to any gene: 13. The V gene's germline CDR1 is SGHAT and CDR2 FQNNGV. In nucleotides, the CDR3 is TGTGCCAGCAGCTTAGCGACTAGCGGGAGCTTCCTAGGTGGTGAGCAGTTCTTC. Its translation: CASSLATSGSFLGGEQFF.

The chain has TRBV11-2 and TRBJ2-7; D unresolved. The germline V gene encodes CDR1 SGHAT and CDR2 FQNNGV. The length of the CDR3 is 12 residues. With 6 bases removed from V and 7 bases from J, the gap between germline ends came to 13 bases. The CDR3 DNA sequence: TGTGCCAGCAGGCATAATCTTCAGGAGCAGTACTTC. It translates to CASRHNLQEQYF.

With regard to this clone: This sample also contains other DNA sequences that code for the same CDR3. The chain employs TRBV19 and TRBJ2-7; 13 bases agree with TRBD2. J lost 4 bases, V lost 5 bases, and 5 bases had no gene match. Germline V CDR1 and CDR2: LNHDA, SQIVND (reference sequence). The CDR3 covers 15 residues. In DNA, the CDR3 is TGTGCCAGTAGTCCGGGACTAGCGGGGATTTACGAGCAGTACTTC. It specifies CASSPGLAGIYEQYF.

This sequence joins TRBV6-1 and TRBJ2-7; D tentatively fits TRBD1 or TRBD2 (5 bases each). CDR1 and CDR2 from the germline V gene are MNHNS and SASEGT. The V and J ends lost 6 bases and 3 bases respectively, with 12 bases between them. The CDR3 is made up of 13 amino acids. CDR3 amino acids: CASRVRDGYEQYF. DNA for the CDR3: TGTGCCAGCAGGGTACGGGACGGCTACGAGCAGTACTTC.

The chain couples TRBV19 to TRBJ2-1; tentatively, D is TRBD1 (5 bases). Per germline, CDR1 LNHDA and CDR2 SQIVND (reference sequence). The V gene lost 6 bases and the J gene lost 4 bases, with 7 bases spanning the gap. The CDR3 loop spans 12 amino acids. Here the CDR3 DNA reads TGTGCCAGTAGGGACATGTACAATGAGCAGTTCTTC. This gives the protein CASRDMYNEQFF.